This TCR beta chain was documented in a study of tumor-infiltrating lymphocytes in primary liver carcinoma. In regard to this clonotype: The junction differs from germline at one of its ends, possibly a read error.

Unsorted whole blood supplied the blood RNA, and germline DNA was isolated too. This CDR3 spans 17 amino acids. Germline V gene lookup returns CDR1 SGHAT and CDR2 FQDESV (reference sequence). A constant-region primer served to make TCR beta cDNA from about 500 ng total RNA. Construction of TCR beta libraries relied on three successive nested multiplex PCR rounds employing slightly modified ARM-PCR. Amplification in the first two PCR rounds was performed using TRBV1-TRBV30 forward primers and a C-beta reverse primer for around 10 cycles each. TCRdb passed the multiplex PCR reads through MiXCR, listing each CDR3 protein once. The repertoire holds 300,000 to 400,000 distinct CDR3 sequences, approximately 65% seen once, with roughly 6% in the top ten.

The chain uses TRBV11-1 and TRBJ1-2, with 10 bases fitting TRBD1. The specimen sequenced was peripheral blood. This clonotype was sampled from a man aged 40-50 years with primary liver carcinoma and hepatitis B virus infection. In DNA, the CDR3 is TGTGTCAGCAGCCCCTTCACCGAGGGACAGGGGAAAACTGGCTATACCTTC. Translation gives CVSSPFTEGQGKTGYTF. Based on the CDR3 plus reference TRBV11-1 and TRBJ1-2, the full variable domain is EAEVAQSPRYKITEKSQAVAFWCDPISGHATLYWYRQILGQGPELLVQFQDESVVDDSQLPKDRFSAERLKGVDSTLKIQPAELGDSAMYLCVSSPFTEGQGKTGYTFGSGTRLTVV.